This T cell receptor (beta chain) was recovered during a study of blood T cell repertoires in COVID-19. At the level of the study: Both acute and convalescent COVID-19 samples were obtained from the United States, Italy and Spain. In each case, the material was cDNA or gDNA derived from T cells, B-cell-depleted T cells, or PBMCs.

V was pared by 6 bases and J by 3 bases, with 2 bases of the junction left unmatched. There are 13 residues in the CDR3. Germline CDR1 KGHDR, CDR2 SFDVKD. Authors' data handling: Reference gene primer amplification in the assay estimated nucleated cell counts. Here immunoSEQ multiplex PCR was the method, and the copy in TCRdb shows in-frame clones only, minus some. V and J calls and clone size are as listed in that table; D and trimming were resolved from the DNA. The data hold about 130,000 clones, with approximately 83% observed a single time. The chain couples TRBV24-1 to TRBJ2-3, with TRBD2 identical over 7 bases. The sample consisted of peripheral blood. This clonotype originated in a woman of 80 years or more with acute or convalescent COVID-19. The CDR3 sequence: CATSWGGTDTQYF. Written as DNA, the CDR3 is TGTGCCACCAGTTGGGGAGGGACAGATACGCAGTATTTT.